This T cell receptor (beta chain) was retrieved from a study of blood T cell repertoires in COVID-19. Study overall: Italy, Spain and the United States were the sources of the convalescent and acute COVID-19 samples. T cells, B-cell-depleted T cells, or PBMCs supplied cDNA or gDNA.

In the study's own analysis: Amplification of reference gene primers was used by the study to estimate nucleated cell counts. Only in-frame clones appear in the TCRdb table, and some are missing; sequencing was by immunoSEQ multiplex PCR. V, J and clone size reflect that table, while D and trimming were determined from the DNA. The sample has 250,000 to 350,000 clones; about 83% are singletons. V dropped 2 bases and J dropped 5; count of bases not matched to a gene: 8. Germline V gene sequence: CDR1 SGHKS, CDR2 YYEKEE (reference sequence). This CDR3 is 15 amino acids long. This sequence was found in a woman aged 45-65 years with acute or convalescent COVID-19. Sequencing was carried out using peripheral blood. This chain links TRBV5-5 with TRBJ2-5; 8 positions agree with TRBD1. The CDR3 loop reads CASSFYPGGGETQYF. The CDR3 DNA reads TGTGCCAGCAGCTTTTATCCAGGGGGCGGGGAGACCCAGTACTTC.